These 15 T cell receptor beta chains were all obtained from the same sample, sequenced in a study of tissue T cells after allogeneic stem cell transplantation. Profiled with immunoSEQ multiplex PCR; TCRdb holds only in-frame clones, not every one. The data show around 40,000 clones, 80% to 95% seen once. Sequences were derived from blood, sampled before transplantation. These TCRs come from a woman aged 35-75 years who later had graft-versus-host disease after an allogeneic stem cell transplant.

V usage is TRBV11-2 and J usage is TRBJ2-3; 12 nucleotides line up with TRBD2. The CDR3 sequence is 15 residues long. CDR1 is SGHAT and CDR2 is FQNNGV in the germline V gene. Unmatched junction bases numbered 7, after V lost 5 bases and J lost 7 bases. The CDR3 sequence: CASSLTSGRSNTQYF. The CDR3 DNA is TGTGCCAGCAGCCTAACTAGCGGGAGGTCAAATACGCAGTATTTT.

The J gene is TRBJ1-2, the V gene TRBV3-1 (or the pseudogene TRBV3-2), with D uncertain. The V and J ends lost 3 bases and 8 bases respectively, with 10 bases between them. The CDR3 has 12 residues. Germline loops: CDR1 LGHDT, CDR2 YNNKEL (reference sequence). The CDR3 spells CASSHGRGGYTF. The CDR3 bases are TGTGCCAGCAGCCACGGACGAGGGGGCTACACCTTC.

The CDR3 DNA follows: TGTGCCAGCAGTGAACAGGATATTGAGCCCCAGCATTTT. Amino acids: CASSEQDIEPQHF. The rearrangement joins TRBV2 to TRBJ1-5, with D hard to call. V lost 2 bases and J lost 8, with 10 bases in between. Germline loops: CDR1 SNHLY, CDR2 FYNNEI. This CDR3 spans 13 amino acids.

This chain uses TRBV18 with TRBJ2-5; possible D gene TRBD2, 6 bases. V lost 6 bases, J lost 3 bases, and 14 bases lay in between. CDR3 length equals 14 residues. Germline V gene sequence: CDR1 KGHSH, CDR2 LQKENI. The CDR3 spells CASSRLGRKETQYF. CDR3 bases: TGTGCCAGCTCCCGACTAGGCCGAAAAGAGACCCAGTACTTC.

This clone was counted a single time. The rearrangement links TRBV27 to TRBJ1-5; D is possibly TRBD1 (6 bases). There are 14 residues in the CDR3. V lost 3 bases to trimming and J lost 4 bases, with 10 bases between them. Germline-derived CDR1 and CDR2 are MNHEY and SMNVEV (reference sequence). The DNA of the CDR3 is TGTGCCAGCAGTTTCGGGCAGGGGAATCAGCCCCAGCATTTT. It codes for CASSFGQGNQPQHF.

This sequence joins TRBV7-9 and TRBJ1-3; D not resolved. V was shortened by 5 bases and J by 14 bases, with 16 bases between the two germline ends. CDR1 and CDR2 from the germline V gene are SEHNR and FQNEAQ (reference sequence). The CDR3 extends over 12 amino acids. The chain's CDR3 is CASSLGNKFLYF. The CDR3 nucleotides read TGTGCCAGCAGCCTTGGGAACAAGTTTTTATATTTT. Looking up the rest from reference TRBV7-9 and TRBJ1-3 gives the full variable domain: DTGVSQNPRHKITKRGQNVTFRCDPISEHNRLYWYRQTLGQGPEFLTYFQNEAQLEKSRLLSDRFSAERPKGSFSTLEIQRTEQGDSAMYLCASSLGNKFLYFGEGSWLTVV.

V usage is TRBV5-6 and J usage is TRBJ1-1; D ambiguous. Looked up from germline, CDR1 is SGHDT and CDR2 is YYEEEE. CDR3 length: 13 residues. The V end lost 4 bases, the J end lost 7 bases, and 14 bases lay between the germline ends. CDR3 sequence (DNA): TGTGCCAGCAGCCAAGAAGGGAGTGTTGAAGCTTTCTTT. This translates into CASSQEGSVEAFF.

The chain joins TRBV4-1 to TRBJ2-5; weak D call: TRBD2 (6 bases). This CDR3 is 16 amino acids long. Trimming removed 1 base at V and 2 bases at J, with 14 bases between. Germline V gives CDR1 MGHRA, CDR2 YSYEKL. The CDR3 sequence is CASSQVLGGAQETQYF. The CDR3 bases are TGCGCCAGCAGCCAAGTGCTGGGCGGGGCACAAGAGACCCAGTACTTC.

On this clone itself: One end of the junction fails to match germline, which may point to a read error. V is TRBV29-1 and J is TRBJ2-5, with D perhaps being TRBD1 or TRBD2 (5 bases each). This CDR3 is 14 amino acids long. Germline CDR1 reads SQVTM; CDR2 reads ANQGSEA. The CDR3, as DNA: TGCAGCGTTGATGGGGGATCGGTCCAAGCGACCCAGTACTTC. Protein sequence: CSVDGGSVQATQYF.

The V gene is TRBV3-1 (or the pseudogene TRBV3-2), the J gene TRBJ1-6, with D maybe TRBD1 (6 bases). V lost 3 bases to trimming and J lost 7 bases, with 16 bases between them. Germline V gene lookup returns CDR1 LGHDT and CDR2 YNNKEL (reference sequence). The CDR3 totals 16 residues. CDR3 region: CASSQAFTGLNSPLHF. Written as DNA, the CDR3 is TGTGCCAGCAGCCAGGCCTTCACAGGGCTGAATTCACCCCTCCACTTT.

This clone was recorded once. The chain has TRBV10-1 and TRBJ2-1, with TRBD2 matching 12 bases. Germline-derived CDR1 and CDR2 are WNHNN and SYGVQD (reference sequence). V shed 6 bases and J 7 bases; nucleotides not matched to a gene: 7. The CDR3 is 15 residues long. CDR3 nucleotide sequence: TGCGCCAGCAGCGAAGGACTAGCGGGATGGAATGAGCAGTTCTTC. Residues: CASSEGLAGWNEQFF.

The CDR3 sequence is CASSSTVSYEQYF. The CDR3 bases are TGTGCCAGCAGTTCCACGGTCTCCTACGAGCAGTACTTC. The genes are TRBV12-3 or TRBV12-4 and TRBJ2-7; no reliable D call. The CDR3 spans 13 residues. V was clipped by 4 bases and J by 0 bases, with 7 bases between them.

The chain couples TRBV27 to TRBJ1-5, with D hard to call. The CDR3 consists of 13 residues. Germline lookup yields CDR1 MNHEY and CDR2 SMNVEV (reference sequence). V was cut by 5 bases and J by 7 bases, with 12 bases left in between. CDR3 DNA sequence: TGTGCCAGCAGTGACTACTCCGGCCAGCCCCAGCATTTT. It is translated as CASSDYSGQPQHF.

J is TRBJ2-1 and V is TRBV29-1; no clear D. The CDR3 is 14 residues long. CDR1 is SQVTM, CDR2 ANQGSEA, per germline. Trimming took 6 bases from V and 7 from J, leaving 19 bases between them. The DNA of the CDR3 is TGCAGCGTCCAACCCCGTCTGGGTACGAATGAGCAGTTCTTC. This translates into CSVQPRLGTNEQFF.

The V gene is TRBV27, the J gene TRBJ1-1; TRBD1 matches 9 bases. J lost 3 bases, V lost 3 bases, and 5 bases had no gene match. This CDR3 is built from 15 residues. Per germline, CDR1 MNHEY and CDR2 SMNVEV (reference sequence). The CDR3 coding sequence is TGTGCCAGCAGTTTGGGACAGGGCCGGGACACTGAAGCTTTCTTT. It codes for CASSLGQGRDTEAFF.